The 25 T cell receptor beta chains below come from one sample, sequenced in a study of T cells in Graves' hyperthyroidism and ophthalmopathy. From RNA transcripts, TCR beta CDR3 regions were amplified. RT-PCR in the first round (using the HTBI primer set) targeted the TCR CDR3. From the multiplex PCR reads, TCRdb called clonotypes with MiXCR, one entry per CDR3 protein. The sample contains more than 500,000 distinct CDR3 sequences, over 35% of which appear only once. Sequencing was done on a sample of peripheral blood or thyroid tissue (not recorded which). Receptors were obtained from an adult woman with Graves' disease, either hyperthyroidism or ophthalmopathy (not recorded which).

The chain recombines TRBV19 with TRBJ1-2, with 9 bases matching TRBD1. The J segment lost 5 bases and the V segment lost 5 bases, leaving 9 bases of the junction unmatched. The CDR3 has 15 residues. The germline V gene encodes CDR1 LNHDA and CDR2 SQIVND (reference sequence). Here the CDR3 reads CASSYSGQGKYGYTF. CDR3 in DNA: TGTGCCAGTAGTTACTCGGGACAGGGAAAATATGGCTACACCTTC. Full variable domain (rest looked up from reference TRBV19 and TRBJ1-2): DGGITQSPKYLFRKEGQNVTLSCEQNLNHDAMYWYRQDPGQGLRLIYYSQIVNDFQKGDIAEGYSVSREKKESFPLTVTSAQKNPTAFYLCASSYSGQGKYGYTFGSGTRLTVV.

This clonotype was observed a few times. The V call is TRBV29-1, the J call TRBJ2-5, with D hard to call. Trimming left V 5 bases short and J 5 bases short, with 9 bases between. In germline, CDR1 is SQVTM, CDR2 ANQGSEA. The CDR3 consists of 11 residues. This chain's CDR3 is CSVRVSETQYF. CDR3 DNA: TGCAGCGTTCGCGTGAGTGAGACCCAGTACTTC.

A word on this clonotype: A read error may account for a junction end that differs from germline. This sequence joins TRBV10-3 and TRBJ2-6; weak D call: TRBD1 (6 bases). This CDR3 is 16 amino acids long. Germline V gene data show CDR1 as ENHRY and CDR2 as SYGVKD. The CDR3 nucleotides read TGTGCCATCAGTGATAGGGGATCTCCAGGGGCTAACGTCCTGACTTTC. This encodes CAISDRGSPGANVLTF.

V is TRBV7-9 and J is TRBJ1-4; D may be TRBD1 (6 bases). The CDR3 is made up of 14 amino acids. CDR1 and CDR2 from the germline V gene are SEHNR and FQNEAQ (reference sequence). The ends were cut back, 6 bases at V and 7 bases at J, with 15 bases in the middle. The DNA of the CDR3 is TGTGCCAGCAGTCTTGGGACACCCGTTGAAAAACTGTTTTTT. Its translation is CASSLGTPVEKLFF.

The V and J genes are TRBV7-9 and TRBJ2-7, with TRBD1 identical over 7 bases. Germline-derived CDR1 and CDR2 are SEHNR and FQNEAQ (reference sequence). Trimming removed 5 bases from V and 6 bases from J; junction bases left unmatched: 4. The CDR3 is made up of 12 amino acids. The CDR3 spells CASSLTGVEQYF. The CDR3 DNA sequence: TGTGCCAGCAGCCTAACAGGGGTCGAGCAGTACTTC.

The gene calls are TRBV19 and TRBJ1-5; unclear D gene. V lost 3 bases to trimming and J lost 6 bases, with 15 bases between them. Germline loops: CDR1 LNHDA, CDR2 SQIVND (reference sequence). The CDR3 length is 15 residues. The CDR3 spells CASSMSLRGGQPQHF. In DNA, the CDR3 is TGTGCCAGTAGTATGTCTCTCCGCGGCGGTCAGCCCCAGCATTTT.

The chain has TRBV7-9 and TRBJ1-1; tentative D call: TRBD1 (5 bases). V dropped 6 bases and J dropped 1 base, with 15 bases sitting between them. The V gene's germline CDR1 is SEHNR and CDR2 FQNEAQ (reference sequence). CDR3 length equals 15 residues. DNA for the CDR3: TGTGCCAGCAGTTACTTTTGTGGGGGGAACACTGAAGCTTTCTTT. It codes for CASSYFCGGNTEAFF.

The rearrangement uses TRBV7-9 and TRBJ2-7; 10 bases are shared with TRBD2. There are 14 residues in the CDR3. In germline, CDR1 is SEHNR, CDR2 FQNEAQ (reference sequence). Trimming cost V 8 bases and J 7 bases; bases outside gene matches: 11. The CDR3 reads CASRLLAGAGEQYF. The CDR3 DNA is TGTGCCAGCCGCCTGCTAGCGGGAGCGGGGGAGCAGTACTTC.

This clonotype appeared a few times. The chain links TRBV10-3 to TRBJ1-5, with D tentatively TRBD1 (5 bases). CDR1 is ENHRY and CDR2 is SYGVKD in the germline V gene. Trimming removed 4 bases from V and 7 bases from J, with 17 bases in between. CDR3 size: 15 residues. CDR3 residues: CAISGSQGGVQPQHF. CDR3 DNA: TGTGCCATCAGTGGGTCCCAGGGAGGAGTGCAGCCCCAGCATTTT.

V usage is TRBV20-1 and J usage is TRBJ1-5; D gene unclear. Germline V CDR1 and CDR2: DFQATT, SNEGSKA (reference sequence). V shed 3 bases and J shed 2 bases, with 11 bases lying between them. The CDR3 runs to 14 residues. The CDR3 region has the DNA TGCAGTGCTAGGGTGGGCAGAGGCAATCAGCCCCAGCATTTT. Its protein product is CSARVGRGNQPQHF.

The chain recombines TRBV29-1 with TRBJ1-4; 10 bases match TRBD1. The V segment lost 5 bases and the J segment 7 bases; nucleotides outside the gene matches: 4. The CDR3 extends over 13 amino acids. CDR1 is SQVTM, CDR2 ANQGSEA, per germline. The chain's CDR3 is CSVLRDRGEKLFF. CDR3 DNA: TGCAGCGTTCTCCGGGACAGGGGTGAAAAACTGTTTTTT. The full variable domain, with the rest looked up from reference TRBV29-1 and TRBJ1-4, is SAVISQKPSRDICQRGTSLTIQCQVDSQVTMMFWYRQQPGQSLTLIATANQGSEATYESGFVIDKFPISRPNLTFSTLTVSNMSPEDSSIYLCSVLRDRGEKLFFGSGTQLSVL.

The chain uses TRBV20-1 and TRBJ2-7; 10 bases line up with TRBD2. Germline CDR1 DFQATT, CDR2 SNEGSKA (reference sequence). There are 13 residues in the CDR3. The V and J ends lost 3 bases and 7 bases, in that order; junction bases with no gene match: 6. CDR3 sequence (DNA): TGCAGTGCTAGTGGGACTAGCGTCCCTGAGCAGTACTTC. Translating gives CSASGTSVPEQYF.

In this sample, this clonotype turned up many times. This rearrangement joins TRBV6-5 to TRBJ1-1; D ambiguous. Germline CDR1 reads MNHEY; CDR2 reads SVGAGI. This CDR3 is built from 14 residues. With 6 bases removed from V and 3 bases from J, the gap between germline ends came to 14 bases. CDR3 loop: CASRKDHDHTEAFF. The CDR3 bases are TGTGCCAGCAGAAAGGACCACGACCACACTGAAGCTTTCTTT.

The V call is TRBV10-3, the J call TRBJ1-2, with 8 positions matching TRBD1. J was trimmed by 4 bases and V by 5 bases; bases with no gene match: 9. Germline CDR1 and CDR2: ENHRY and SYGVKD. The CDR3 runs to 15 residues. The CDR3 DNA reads TGTGCCATCAGTTCGTCAGGGGGACAGGTCTATGGCTACACCTTC. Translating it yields CAISSSGGQVYGYTF.

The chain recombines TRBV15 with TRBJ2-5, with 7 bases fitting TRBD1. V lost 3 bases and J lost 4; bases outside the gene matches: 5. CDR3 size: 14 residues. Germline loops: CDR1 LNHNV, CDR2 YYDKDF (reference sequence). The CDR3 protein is CATSSEGQRETQYF. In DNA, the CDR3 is TGTGCCACCAGCAGCGAGGGACAGCGAGAGACCCAGTACTTC.

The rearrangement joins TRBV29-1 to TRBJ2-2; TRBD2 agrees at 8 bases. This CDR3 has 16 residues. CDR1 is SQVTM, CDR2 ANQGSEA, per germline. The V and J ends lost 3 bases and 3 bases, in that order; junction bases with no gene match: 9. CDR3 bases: TGCAGCGTTGAGTCGGTAGCGGGGCTTTACACCGGGGAGCTGTTTTTT. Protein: CSVESVAGLYTGELFF.

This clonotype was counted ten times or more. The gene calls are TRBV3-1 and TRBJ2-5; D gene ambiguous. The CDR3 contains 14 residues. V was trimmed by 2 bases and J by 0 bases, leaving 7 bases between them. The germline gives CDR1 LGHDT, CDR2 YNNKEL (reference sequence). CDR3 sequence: CASSQTQNQETQYF. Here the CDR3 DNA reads TGTGCCAGCAGCCAAACACAAAACCAAGAGACCCAGTACTTC.

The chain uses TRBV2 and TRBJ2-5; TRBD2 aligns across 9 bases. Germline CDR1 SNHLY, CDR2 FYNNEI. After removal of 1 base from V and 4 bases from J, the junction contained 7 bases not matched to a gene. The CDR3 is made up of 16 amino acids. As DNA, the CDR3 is TGTGCCAGCAGTGAAGTTCGAGCGGGAGGTAGAGAGACCCAGTACTTC. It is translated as CASSEVRAGGRETQYF.

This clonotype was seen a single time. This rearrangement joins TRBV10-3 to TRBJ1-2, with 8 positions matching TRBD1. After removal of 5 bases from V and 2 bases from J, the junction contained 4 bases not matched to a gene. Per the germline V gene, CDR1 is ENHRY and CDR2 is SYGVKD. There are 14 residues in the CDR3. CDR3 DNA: TGTGCCATCAGTCCTGGACAGGGCAACTATGGCTACACCTTC. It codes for CAISPGQGNYGYTF.

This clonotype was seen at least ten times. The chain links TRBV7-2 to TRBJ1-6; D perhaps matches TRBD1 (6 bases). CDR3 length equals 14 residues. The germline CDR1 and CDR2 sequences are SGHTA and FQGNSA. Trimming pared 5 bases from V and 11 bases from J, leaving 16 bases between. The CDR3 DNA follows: TGTGCCAGCAGCCTGGGGGGGCGCGGGCCACCCCTCCACTTT. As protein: CASSLGGRGPPLHF.

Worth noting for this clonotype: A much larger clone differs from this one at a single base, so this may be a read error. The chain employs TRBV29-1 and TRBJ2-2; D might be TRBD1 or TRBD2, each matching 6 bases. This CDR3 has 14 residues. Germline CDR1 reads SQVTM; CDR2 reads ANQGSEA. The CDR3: CSVRGLANTGEPFF. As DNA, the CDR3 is TGCAGCGTTCGGGGGCTAGCCAACACCGGGGAGCCGTTTTTT.

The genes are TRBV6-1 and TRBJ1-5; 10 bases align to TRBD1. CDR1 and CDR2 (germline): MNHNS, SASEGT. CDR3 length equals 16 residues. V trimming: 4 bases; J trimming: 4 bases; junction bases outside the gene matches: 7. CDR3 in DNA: TGTGCCAGCAGTGCTAGAACGGGACAGGGGAATCAGCCCCAGCATTTT. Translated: CASSARTGQGNQPQHF.

The DNA of the CDR3 is TGCAGTGCCAGACGGACTAGCGGGGCAGGTCAAGAGACCCAGTACTTC. Amino acid sequence: CSARRTSGAGQETQYF. This chain links TRBV20-1 with TRBJ2-5; 12 bases line up with TRBD2. There are 16 residues in the CDR3. Per germline, CDR1 DFQATT and CDR2 SNEGSKA (reference sequence). The ends lost 6 bases at V and 2 bases at J; junction bases unmatched: 10.

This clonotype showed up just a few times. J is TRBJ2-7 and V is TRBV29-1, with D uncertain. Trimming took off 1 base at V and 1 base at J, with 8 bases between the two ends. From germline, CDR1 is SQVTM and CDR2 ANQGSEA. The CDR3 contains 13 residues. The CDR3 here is CSVEGPVSYEQYF. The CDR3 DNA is TGCAGCGTTGAAGGACCCGTATCCTACGAGCAGTACTTC.

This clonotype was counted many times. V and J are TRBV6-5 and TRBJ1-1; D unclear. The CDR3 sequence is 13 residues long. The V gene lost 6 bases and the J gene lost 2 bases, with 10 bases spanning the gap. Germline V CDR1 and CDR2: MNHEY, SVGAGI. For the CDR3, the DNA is TGTGCCAGCAGAGTGGACGGAAACACTGAAGCTTTCTTT. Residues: CASRVDGNTEAFF.